Reported below is one TCR beta chain. The data belong to a study of blood T cell repertoires in COVID-19. Across the study: Material from acute and convalescent COVID-19 was sourced from the United States, Italy and Spain.

This CDR3 has 12 residues. Between the trimmed V and J ends, which lost 5 bases and 3 bases, there was a span of 5 bases. The germline CDR1 and CDR2 sequences are MDHEN and SYDVKM. Method: immunoSEQ multiplex PCR; TCRdb's copy keeps in-frame clones and lacks some. Counted here are about 47,000 clones, just under 70% occurring once; the ten biggest clones make up roughly 5.8%. The chain is built from TRBV28 and TRBJ1-5; D unclear. This TCR was recovered from a man older than 75 with acute or convalescent COVID-19. The sample taken for sequencing was peripheral blood. The CDR3 coding sequence is TGTGCCAGCAGTGTCTACAATCAGCCCCAGCATTTT. Its translation: CASSVYNQPQHF.